The 15 T cell receptor beta chains in this list originate from one sample, sequenced in a study of response to subunit inactivated influenza vaccine. TCRdb independently ran MiXCR on the RT-PCR reads; one entry per CDR3 protein. The data hold about half a million distinct CDR3 sequences, with 25% observed a single time. The material sequenced was CD4+ T cells sorted from PBMCs, taken about 5 days after vaccination. The source is a man over 45 who received an inactivated influenza vaccine.

This chain joins TRBV20-1 and TRBJ2-2, with 7 nucleotides matching TRBD1. This CDR3 has 17 residues. The trim removed 0 bases at V and 1 base at J, leaving 8 bases unmatched. Germline CDR1 is DFQATT and CDR2 is SNEGSKA (reference sequence). CDR3 in amino acids: CSAREPSGTVNTGELFF. In DNA, the CDR3 is TGCAGTGCTAGAGAACCCTCTGGGACAGTGAACACCGGGGAGCTGTTTTTT.

Ten or more counts support this clonotype. This chain connects TRBV5-5 to TRBJ2-1, with D perhaps matching TRBD2 (6 bases). The germline V and J ends were trimmed by 1 base and 8 bases, with 10 bases remaining between them. Germline V gene data show CDR1 as SGHKS and CDR2 as YYEKEE (reference sequence). The CDR3 spans 13 residues. DNA of the CDR3: TGTGCCAGCAGCTTGTTGGGGGACTATGAGCAGTTCTTC. Its translation is CASSLLGDYEQFF. Supplemented by reference TRBV5-5 and TRBJ2-1, the full variable domain reads DAGVTQSPTHLIKTRGQQVTLRCSPISGHKSVSWYQQVLGQGPQFIFQYYEKEERGRGNFPDRFSARQFPNYSSELNVNALLLGDSALYLCASSLLGDYEQFFGPGTRLTVL.

This clonotype has a handful of counts. The V call is TRBV18, the J call TRBJ2-2; D is unclear. Trimming left V 2 bases short and J 5 bases short, with 12 bases between. Germline V gene lookup returns CDR1 KGHSH and CDR2 LQKENI. This CDR3 is 15 amino acids long. CDR3 residues: CASSPGFGKTGELFF. The CDR3 DNA is TGTGCCAGCTCACCAGGTTTCGGCAAAACCGGGGAGCTGTTTTTT.

The CDR3 nucleotides are TGTGCCAGCAGCTTAGACAGGGTGGACGAGACCCAGTACTTC. The encoded protein is CASSLDRVDETQYF. V gene TRBV11-2 combines with J gene TRBJ2-5; TRBD1 might be the D (5 bases). Germline lookup yields CDR1 SGHAT and CDR2 FQNNGV. The CDR3 runs to 14 residues. Trimming stripped 0 bases from V and 5 bases from J, with 10 bases between.

This clonotype has only a few counts. V is TRBV4-3 and J is TRBJ2-5; TRBD2 agrees at 7 bases. This CDR3 contains 15 residues. V was clipped by 0 bases and J by 7 bases; unmatched bases: 8. Germline-derived CDR1 and CDR2 are LGHNA and YSLEER. The CDR3 sequence is CASSQEGSRGVTQYF. The CDR3 region has the DNA TGCGCCAGCAGCCAAGAAGGGTCCCGGGGGGTGACCCAGTACTTC.

This clonotype has more than one count but fewer than ten. The chain combines TRBV20-1 with TRBJ2-7; 8 bases map to TRBD2. Per germline, CDR1 DFQATT and CDR2 SNEGSKA (reference sequence). CDR3 size: 15 residues. Unmatched junction bases numbered 16, after V lost 8 bases and J lost 4 bases. The CDR3 here is CSSSRGLAGLYEQYF. For the CDR3, the DNA is TGCAGTTCATCCCGCGGGCTAGCGGGTCTTTACGAGCAGTACTTC.

The sample holds a few counts of this clonotype. The V gene is TRBV20-1, the J gene TRBJ1-6, with TRBD1 matching 7 bases. The CDR3 loop spans 13 amino acids. With V trimmed by 3 bases and J by 6 bases, 2 bases remained unmatched. Germline V gene sequence: CDR1 DFQATT, CDR2 SNEGSKA (reference sequence). The CDR3 DNA reads TGCAGTGCTAGGAGGGACAGTAATTCACCCCTCCACTTT. Translating gives CSARRDSNSPLHF.

The J gene is TRBJ1-5, the V gene TRBV6-2 or TRBV6-3, with 9 bases fitting TRBD1. Germline V gene lookup returns CDR1 MNHEY and CDR2 SVGEGT. V was clipped by 4 bases and J by 2 bases; unmatched bases: 6. The CDR3 is 16 residues long. CDR3 protein: CASSWVGTGRNQPQHF. CDR3 bases: TGTGCCAGCAGTTGGGTAGGGACAGGGCGCAATCAGCCCCAGCATTTT.

A few counts support this clonotype. This chain links TRBV20-1 with TRBJ2-5, with D maybe TRBD2 (6 bases). Between the trimmed V and J ends, which lost 3 bases and 6 bases, there was a span of 17 bases. Germline V gene lookup returns CDR1 DFQATT and CDR2 SNEGSKA (reference sequence). This CDR3 has 14 residues. CDR3 in DNA: TGCAGTGCTAGTCGACCGGGAGTTCTAAAGACCCAGTACTTC. Amino acid sequence: CSASRPGVLKTQYF.

The chain carries TRBV11-2 and TRBJ1-1; maybe TRBD1 (5 bases). Germline V gene data show CDR1 as SGHAT and CDR2 as FQNNGV. V lost 5 bases and J lost 6, with 16 bases in between. This CDR3 comprises 14 residues. The CDR3 DNA reads as TGTGCCAGCAGCACCCCCGCCAGGGCCGCTGAAGCTTTCTTT. Translated: CASSTPARAAEAFF.

This clonotype came up many times. This chain connects TRBV2 to TRBJ1-5; no reliable D call. This CDR3 is built from 15 residues. Germline V gene lookup returns CDR1 SNHLY and CDR2 FYNNEI. Trimming took 6 bases from V and 7 from J, leaving 19 bases between them. DNA for the CDR3: TGTGCCAGCAGCCTTGAGGGCGCGAGGTACCAGCCCCAGCATTTT. Translated, it gives CASSLEGARYQPQHF.

In its sample, this clonotype was seen a few times. The V and J genes are TRBV5-1 and TRBJ2-7, with a weak D call TRBD2 (5 bases). The CDR3 sequence is 13 residues long. Trimming pared 0 bases from V and 6 bases from J, leaving 10 bases between. Germline loops: CDR1 SGHRS, CDR2 YFSETQ. CDR3 protein: CASSLAVGGEQYF. The DNA for the CDR3 is TGCGCCAGCAGCTTGGCCGTAGGAGGCGAGCAGTACTTC.

There are a few counts of this clonotype. V gene TRBV6-2 or TRBV6-3 combines with J gene TRBJ2-6, with D possibly called TRBD1 or TRBD2 (5 bases each). V was clipped by 6 bases and J by 0 bases, with 18 bases between them. Germline V gives CDR1 MNHEY, CDR2 SVGEGT. This CDR3 region has 18 residues. The CDR3 is CASRRRWDGYSGANVLTF. The CDR3, as DNA: TGTGCCAGCAGACGACGCTGGGACGGTTACTCTGGGGCCAACGTCCTGACTTTC.

This clonotype was observed a few times. The genes are TRBV20-1 and TRBJ1-4, with D perhaps matching TRBD1 (5 bases). The germline V and J ends were trimmed by 6 bases and 3 bases, with 17 bases remaining between them. The germline gives CDR1 DFQATT, CDR2 SNEGSKA (reference sequence). This CDR3 spans 15 amino acids. The CDR3 DNA sequence: TGCAGTGCCCGACCGGAGGGGCTGGCTAATGAAAAACTGTTTTTT. This translates into CSARPEGLANEKLFF.

This clonotype was counted at least ten times. The chain couples TRBV12-3 or TRBV12-4 to TRBJ1-5; D not resolved. The CDR3 is made up of 12 amino acids. V gave up 1 base and J gave up 7 bases, with 5 bases separating them. The CDR3, as DNA: TGTGCCAGCAGTTTAGGCAGCCAGCCCCAGCATTTT. Translating gives CASSLGSQPQHF.